The clone carrying this T cell receptor (beta chain) was counted only a few times. Together with a sample-barcoded 5' primer, a J-beta primer mix was included in a second PCR lasting roughly 7 to 11 cycles. One entry per CDR3 protein, called by TCRdb with MiXCR from the 5' RACE reads. Seen here are some 850,000 distinct CDR3 sequences, more than 25% observed once, and the top ten hold around 3%. This record belongs to a study of blood T cells in healthy people across ages. Germline CDR1 MGHRA, CDR2 YSYEKL. V lost 4 bases, J lost 0 bases, and 10 bases lay in between. The CDR3 loop spans 15 amino acids. This sample was also put to use in a study of T cells of mothers and their children.

The J gene is TRBJ2-4, the V gene TRBV4-1; D gene uncertain. The specimen was blood. This receptor was identified in a boy younger than 18 in good health. The DNA of the CDR3 is TGCGCCAGCAGCCCAGTAGCCCTAGCCAAAAACATTCAGTACTTC. This translates into CASSPVALAKNIQYF.